The 7 T cell receptor beta chains listed next were all sequenced from one sample in a study of T cells after yellow fever vaccination. MiXCR, applied by TCRdb to the 5' RACE reads, yields one record per CDR3 protein. The top ten clones hold about 24% of a sample with a few hundred thousand distinct CDR3 sequences, 3% to 4.5% of them seen once. The source material was PBMCs, sampled 5 days after the yellow fever booster vaccination. The source is a man younger than 35 who received the YFV17D yellow fever vaccine.

V gene TRBV2 combines with J gene TRBJ1-6, with D unresolved. V shed 4 bases and J shed 8 bases, with 18 bases lying between them. The germline gives CDR1 SNHLY, CDR2 FYNNEI. The CDR3 is 16 residues long. The CDR3 bases are TGTGCCAGCAGTGGAGAACAGCCCTTAATGGATTCACCCCTCCACTTT. Its translation is CASSGEQPLMDSPLHF.

V gene TRBV5-1 combines with J gene TRBJ2-3; D not certain. The V gene lost 1 base and the J gene lost 1 base, with 10 bases spanning the gap. CDR3 length equals 15 residues. The germline V gene has CDR1 SGHRS and CDR2 YFSETQ. CDR3 residues: CASSLTLVGTDTQYF. CDR3 DNA: TGCGCCAGCAGCTTGACTCTAGTCGGCACAGATACGCAGTATTTT.

This clonotype came up many times. V and J are TRBV6-6 and TRBJ1-1; no definite D call. Trimming stripped 2 bases from V and 2 bases from J, with 3 bases between. The germline V gene encodes CDR1 MNHNY and CDR2 SVGAGI (reference sequence). The CDR3 sequence is 12 residues long. The CDR3 loop is CASSYPNTEAFF. CDR3 coding DNA: TGTGCCAGCAGTTACCCCAACACTGAAGCTTTCTTT.

This clonotype was counted ten times or more. CDR3 coding DNA: TGTGCCAGCAGCCGGACAGGGGGCTACACTGAAGCTTTCTTT. This encodes CASSRTGGYTEAFF. The rearrangement joins TRBV7-3 to TRBJ1-1; 11 bases are a match to TRBD1. Germline-derived CDR1 and CDR2 are SGHTA and FQGTGA. The CDR3 runs to 14 residues. V lost 5 bases, J lost 3 bases, and 2 bases stayed unmatched.

This clonotype was observed a handful of times. This chain joins TRBV7-2 and TRBJ2-2, with TRBD2 matching over 11 bases. This CDR3 is 16 amino acids long. After removal of 2 bases from V and 5 bases from J, the junction contained 4 bases not matched to a gene. The germline gives CDR1 SGHTA, CDR2 FQGNSA. CDR3: CASSLLAGGETGELFF. The CDR3, as DNA: TGTGCCAGCAGCTTACTAGCGGGGGGTGAAACCGGGGAGCTGTTTTTT.

This clonotype was detected ten times or more. The CDR3 DNA sequence: TGCGCCAGCAGTTCTGGGGCTTCAAGGAATGAAGCTTTCTTT. As protein: CASSSGASRNEAFF. The chain has TRBV10-1 and TRBJ1-1; possible D gene TRBD1, 5 bases. V lost 5 bases, J lost 7 bases, and 17 bases lay in between. This CDR3 is 14 amino acids long. Germline V CDR1 and CDR2: WNHNN, SYGVQD (reference sequence).

This clonotype appeared many times. The CDR3 is CSARSVGSLGYTF. The CDR3 region has the DNA TGCAGTGCTAGGAGTGTGGGTTCTCTTGGCTACACCTTC. J is TRBJ1-2 and V is TRBV20-1; D is uncertain. The length of the CDR3 is 13 residues. Deletions cut 3 bases from V and 7 bases from J, with 15 bases between. CDR1 is DFQATT and CDR2 is SNEGSKA in the germline V gene (reference sequence).